This T cell receptor (beta chain) was captured in a study of read filtering for tumor transcriptome and immune sequencing. Across the whole study: 8 patients were R-ISS I, some 15 were R-ISS II, 6 or 7 were R-ISS III.

V gave up 6 bases and J gave up 1 base; unmatched junction bases: 9. Germline V lookup: CDR1 LNHDA, CDR2 SQIVND (reference sequence). The CDR3 runs 17 residues. This clonotype was counted ten times or more. Its antigen is undetermined. This library used 300 to 450 ng RNA and molecular barcoded adaptors spanning alpha/delta and beta/gamma chains. TCRdb reprocessed the reads via MiXCR and lists one record per CDR3 protein. The sample lists nearly 60,000 distinct CDR3 sequences; approximately 13% were seen once. General study points: Even smaller IR-seq throughput identified most shared clonotypes. Sorted CD138-negative bone marrow cells were not purified T cells. IR-seq and RNA-seq agreed better without single-read clonotypes.

Sequencing used a population of CD138-negative cells sorted from bone marrow. This receptor was obtained from a donor at least 40 years old with multiple myeloma. V and J are TRBV19 and TRBJ1-5; 10 bases fit TRBD1. The CDR3 loop is CASSMTGGTLSNQPQHF. The CDR3 DNA is TGTGCCAGTAGCATGACAGGGGGCACATTGAGCAATCAGCCCCAGCATTTT.